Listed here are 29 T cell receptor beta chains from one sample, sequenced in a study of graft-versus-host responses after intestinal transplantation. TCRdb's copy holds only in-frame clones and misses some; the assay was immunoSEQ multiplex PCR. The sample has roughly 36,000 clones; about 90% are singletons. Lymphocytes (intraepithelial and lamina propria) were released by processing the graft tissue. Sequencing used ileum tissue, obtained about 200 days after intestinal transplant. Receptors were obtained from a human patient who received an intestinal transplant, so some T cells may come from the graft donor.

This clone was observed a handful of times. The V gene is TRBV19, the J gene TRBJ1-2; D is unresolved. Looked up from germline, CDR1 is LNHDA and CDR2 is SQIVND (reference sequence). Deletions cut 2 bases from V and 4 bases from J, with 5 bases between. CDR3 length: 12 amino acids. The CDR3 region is CASSIYGYGYTF. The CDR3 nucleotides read TGTGCCAGTAGTATATACGGCTATGGCTACACCTTC.

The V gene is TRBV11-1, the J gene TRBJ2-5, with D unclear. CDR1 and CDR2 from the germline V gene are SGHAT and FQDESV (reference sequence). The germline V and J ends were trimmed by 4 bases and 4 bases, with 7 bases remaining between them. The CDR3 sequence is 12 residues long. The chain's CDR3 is CASSYFSETQYF. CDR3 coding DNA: TGTGCCAGCAGCTATTTTTCAGAGACCCAGTACTTC.

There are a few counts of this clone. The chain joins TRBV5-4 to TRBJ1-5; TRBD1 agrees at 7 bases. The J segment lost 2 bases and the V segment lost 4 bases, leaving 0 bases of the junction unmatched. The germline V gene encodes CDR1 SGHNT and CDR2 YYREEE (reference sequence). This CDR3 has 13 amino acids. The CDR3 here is CASSRGRNQPQHF. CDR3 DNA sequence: TGTGCCAGCAGCAGGGGGCGCAATCAGCCCCAGCATTTT.

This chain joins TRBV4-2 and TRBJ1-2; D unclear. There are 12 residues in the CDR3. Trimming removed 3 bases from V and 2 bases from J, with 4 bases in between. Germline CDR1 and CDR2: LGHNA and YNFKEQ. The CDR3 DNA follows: TGTGCCAGCAGCCAGAGCAACTATGGCTACACCTTC. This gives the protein CASSQSNYGYTF.

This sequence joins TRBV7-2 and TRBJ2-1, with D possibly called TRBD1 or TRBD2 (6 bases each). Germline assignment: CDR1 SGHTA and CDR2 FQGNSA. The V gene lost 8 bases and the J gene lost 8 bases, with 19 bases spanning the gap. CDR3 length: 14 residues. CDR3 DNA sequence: TGTGCCAGCGCCTTAGGAGGGCCAGGGGATGAGCAGTTCTTC. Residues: CASALGGPGDEQFF.

In DNA, the CDR3 is TGCGCCAGCAGCACCGGACTAGCGGAGAGCACAGATACGCAGTATTTT. Translated, it gives CASSTGLAESTDTQYF. This chain links TRBV5-1 with TRBJ2-3; 10 nucleotides align to TRBD2. V lost 4 bases and J lost 0; bases outside the gene matches: 5. Looked up from germline, CDR1 is SGHRS and CDR2 is YFSETQ. This CDR3 contains 16 residues.

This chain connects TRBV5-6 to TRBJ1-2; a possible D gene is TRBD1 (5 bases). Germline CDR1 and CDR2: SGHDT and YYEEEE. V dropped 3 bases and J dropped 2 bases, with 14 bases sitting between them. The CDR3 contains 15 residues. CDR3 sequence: CASSSAGLGNYGYTF. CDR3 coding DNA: TGTGCCAGCAGCTCTGCGGGGCTCGGGAACTATGGCTACACCTTC. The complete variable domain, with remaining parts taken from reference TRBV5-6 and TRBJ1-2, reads DAGVTQSPTHLIKTRGQQVTLRCSPKSGHDTVSWYQQALGQGPQFIFQYYEEEERQRGNFPDRFSGHQFPNYSSELNVNALLLGDSALYLCASSSAGLGNYGYTFGSGTRLTVV.

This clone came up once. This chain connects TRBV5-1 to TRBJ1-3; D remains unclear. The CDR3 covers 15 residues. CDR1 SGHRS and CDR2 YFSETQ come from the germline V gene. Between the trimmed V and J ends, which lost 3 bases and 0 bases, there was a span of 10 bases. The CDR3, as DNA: TGCGCCAGCAGCTCCAATCCTATCTCTGGAAACACCATATATTTT. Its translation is CASSSNPISGNTIYF.

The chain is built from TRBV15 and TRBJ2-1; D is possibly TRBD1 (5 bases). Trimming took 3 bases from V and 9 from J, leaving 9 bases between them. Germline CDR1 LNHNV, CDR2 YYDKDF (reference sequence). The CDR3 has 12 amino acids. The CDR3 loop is CATSRSQGEQFF. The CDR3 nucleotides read TGTGCCACCAGCAGGTCTCAGGGTGAGCAGTTCTTC.

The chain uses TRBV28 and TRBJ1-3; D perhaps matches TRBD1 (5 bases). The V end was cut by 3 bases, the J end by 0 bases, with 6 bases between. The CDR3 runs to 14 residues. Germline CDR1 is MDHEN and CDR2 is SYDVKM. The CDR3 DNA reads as TGTGCCAGCAGTTTGGGGGTCTCTGGAAACACCATATATTTT. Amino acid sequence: CASSLGVSGNTIYF.

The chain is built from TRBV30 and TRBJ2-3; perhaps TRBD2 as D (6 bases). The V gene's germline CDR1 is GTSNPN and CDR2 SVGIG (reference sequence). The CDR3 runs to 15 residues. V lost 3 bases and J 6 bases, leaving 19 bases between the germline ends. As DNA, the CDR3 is TGTGCCTGGAGCCCGAGGGGACTTGGGGTGGATACGCAGTATTTT. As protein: CAWSPRGLGVDTQYF.

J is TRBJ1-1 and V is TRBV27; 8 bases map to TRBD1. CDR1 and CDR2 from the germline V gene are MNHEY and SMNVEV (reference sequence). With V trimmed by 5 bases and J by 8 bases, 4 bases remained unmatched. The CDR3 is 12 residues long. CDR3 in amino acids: CASSTRTGEAFF. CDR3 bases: TGTGCCAGCAGTACAAGGACAGGGGAAGCTTTCTTT.

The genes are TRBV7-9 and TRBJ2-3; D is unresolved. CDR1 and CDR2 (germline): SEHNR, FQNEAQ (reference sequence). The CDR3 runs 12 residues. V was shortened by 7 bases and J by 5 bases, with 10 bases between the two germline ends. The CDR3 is CASTPPRDTQYF. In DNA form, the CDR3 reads TGTGCCAGCACCCCACCCAGAGATACGCAGTATTTT.

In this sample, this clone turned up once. CDR3 loop: CASSSRGYGETQYF. In DNA, the CDR3 is TGTGCCAGCAGTAGCAGGGGTTATGGAGAGACCCAGTACTTC. This chain joins TRBV21-1 and TRBJ2-5; the tabulated D call, TRBD1, remains unverified against the DNA. TRBV21-1 is shown as a pseudogene. There are 14 residues in the CDR3.

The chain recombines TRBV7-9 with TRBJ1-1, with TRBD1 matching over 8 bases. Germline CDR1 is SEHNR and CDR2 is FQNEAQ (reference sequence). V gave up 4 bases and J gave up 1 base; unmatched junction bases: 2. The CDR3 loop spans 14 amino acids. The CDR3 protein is CASSSGQENTEAFF. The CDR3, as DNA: TGTGCCAGCAGCTCGGGACAGGAGAACACTGAAGCTTTCTTT.

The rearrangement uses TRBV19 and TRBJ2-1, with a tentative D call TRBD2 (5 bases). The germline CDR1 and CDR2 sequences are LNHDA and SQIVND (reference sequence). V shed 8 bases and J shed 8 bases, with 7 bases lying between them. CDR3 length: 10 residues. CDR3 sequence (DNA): TGTGCCAGTTCCGGGGATGAGCAGTTCTTC. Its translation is CASSGDEQFF.

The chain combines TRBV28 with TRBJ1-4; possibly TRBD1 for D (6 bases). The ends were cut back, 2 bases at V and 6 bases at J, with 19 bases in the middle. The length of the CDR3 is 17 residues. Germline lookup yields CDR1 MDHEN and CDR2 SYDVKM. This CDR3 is CASSLRPEGGEDEKLFF. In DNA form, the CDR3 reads TGTGCCAGCAGTTTAAGACCCGAGGGGGGAGAGGATGAAAAACTGTTTTTT.

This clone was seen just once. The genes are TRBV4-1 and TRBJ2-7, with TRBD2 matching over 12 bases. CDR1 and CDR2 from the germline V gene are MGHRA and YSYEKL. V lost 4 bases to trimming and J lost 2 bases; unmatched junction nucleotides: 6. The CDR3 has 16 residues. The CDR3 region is CASSLQRTSGAYEQYF. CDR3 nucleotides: TGCGCCAGCAGCCTCCAGCGGACTAGCGGGGCCTACGAGCAGTACTTC.

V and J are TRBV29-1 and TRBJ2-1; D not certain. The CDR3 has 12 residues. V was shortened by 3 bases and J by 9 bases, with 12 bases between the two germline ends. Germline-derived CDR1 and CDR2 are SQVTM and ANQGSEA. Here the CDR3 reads CSVEVLGREQFF. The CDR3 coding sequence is TGCAGCGTTGAGGTATTGGGTCGTGAGCAGTTCTTC.

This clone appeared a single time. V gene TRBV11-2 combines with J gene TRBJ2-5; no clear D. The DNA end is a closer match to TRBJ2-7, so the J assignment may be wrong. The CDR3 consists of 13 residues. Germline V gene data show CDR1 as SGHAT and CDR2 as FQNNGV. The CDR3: CASSLDLVNEQYF. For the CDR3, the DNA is TGTGCCAGCAGCTTAGATCTGGTGAACGAGCAGTACTTC.

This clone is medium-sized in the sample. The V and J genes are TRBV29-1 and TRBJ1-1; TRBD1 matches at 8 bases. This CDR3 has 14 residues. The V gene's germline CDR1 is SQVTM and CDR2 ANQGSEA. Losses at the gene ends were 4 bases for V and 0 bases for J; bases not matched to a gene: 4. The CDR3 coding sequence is TGCAGCGTTGTGCAGGGGGCGGTGAACACTGAAGCTTTCTTT. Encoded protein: CSVVQGAVNTEAFF.

CDR3 nucleotide sequence: TGTGCCAGCAGCCAATCAACAGGGGGGCCCTACGAGCAGTACTTC. This translates into CASSQSTGGPYEQYF. The chain couples TRBV9 to TRBJ2-7, with 8 bases aligning to TRBD1. Trimming at V came to 4 bases and at J to 2 bases, leaving 8 bases not matched to a gene. The germline V gene has CDR1 SGDLS and CDR2 YYNGEE. There are 15 residues in the CDR3.

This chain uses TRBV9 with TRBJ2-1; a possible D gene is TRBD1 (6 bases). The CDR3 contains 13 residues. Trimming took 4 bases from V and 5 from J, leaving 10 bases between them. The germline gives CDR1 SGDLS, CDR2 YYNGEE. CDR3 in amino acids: CASSPRDNNEQFF. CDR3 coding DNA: TGTGCCAGCAGCCCCCGGGACAACAATGAGCAGTTCTTC.

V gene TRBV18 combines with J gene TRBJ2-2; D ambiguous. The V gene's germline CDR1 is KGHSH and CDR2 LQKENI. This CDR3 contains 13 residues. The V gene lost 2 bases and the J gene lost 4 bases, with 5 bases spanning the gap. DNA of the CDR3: TGTGCCAGCTCACCAGTGGGCACCGGGGAGCTGTTTTTT. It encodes CASSPVGTGELFF.

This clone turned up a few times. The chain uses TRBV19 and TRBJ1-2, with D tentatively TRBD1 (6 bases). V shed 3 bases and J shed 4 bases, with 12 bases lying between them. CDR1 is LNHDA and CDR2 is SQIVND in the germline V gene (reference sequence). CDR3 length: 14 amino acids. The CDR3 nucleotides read TGTGCCAGTAGTATCAAGCAGGGGTTCTATGGCTACACCTTC. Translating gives CASSIKQGFYGYTF.

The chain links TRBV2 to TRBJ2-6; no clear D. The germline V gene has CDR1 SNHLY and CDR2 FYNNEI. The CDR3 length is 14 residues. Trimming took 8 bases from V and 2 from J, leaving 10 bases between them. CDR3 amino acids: CASSQTPGANVLTF. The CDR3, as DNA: TGTGCCAGCTCCCAGACCCCTGGGGCCAACGTCCTGACTTTC.

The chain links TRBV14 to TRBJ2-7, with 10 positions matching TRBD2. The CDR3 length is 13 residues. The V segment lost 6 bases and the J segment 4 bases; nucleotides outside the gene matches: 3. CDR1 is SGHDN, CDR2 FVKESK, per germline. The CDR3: CASRAGGRYEQYF. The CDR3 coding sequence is TGTGCCAGCAGAGCGGGGGGGCGATACGAGCAGTACTTC.

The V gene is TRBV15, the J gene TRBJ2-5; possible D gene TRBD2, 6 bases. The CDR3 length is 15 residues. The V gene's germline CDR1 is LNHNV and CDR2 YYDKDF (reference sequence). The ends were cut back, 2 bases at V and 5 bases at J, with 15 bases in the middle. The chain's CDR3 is CATSRPRAGRETQYF. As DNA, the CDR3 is TGTGCCACCAGCAGACCCCGCGCGGGGCGGGAGACCCAGTACTTC.

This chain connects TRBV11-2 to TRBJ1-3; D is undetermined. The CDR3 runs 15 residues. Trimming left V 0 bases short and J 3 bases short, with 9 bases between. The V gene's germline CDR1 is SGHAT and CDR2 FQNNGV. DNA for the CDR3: TGTGCCAGCAGCTTAGATAGAGCAAGTGGAAACACCATATATTTT. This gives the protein CASSLDRASGNTIYF. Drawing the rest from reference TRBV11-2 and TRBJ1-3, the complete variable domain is EAGVAQSPRYKIIEKRQSVAFWCNPISGHATLYWYQQILGQGPKLLIQFQNNGVVDDSQLPKDRFSAERLKGVDSTLKIQPAKLEDSAVYLCASSLDRASGNTIYFGEGSWLTVV.